This T cell receptor (beta chain) was sequenced for a study of siplizumab effects on memory and regulatory T cells. Study-level background: Siplizumab at approximately 1 ug/mL was tested against drug-free controls in paired reactions. Points from the study as a whole: Unstimulated naive T cells seemed to show more diversity than memory cells did, and they also seemed to be among the major contributors to the alloresponse. Roughly 75-96% of proliferating CD4+ or CD8+ clones lacked an assignable naive or memory phenotype.

Responder and stimulator cells in the mixed lymphocyte reaction were cultured together for five to six days at 37°C. As concerns this clone: Its antigen is currently unknown.

CDR1 SGHRS and CDR2 YFSETQ come from the germline V gene. CDR3 size: 15 residues. With 4 bases removed from V and 4 bases from J, the gap between germline ends came to 14 bases. Only in-frame clones appear in the TCRdb table, and some are missing; sequencing was by immunoSEQ multiplex PCR. In the table there are 18,000 or so clones, 40% to 55% of which are singletons. This chain links TRBV5-1 with TRBJ2-2; no definite D call. The sample consisted of CFSE-low (dividing) CD4+ T cells sorted from an allogeneic mixed lymphocyte reaction. This TCR derives from a human donor in good health; the cells came from an allogeneic mixed lymphocyte reaction. In DNA, the CDR3 is TGCGCCAGCAGCAGAACCGAGTCTGGCACCGGGGAGCTGTTTTTT. The encoded protein is CASSRTESGTGELFF.